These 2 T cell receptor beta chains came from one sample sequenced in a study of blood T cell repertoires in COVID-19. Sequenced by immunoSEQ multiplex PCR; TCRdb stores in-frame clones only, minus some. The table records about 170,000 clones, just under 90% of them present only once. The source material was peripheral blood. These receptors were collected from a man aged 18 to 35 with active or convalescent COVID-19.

The CDR3 sequence is CASSYGSNQPQHF. The CDR3 DNA sequence: TGTGCCAGCAGTTACGGTAGCAATCAGCCCCAGCATTTT. V and J are TRBV27 and TRBJ1-5; D not resolved. V lost 4 bases and J 0 bases, leaving 4 bases between the germline ends. The germline CDR1 and CDR2 sequences are MNHEY and SMNVEV (reference sequence). CDR3 length equals 13 residues.

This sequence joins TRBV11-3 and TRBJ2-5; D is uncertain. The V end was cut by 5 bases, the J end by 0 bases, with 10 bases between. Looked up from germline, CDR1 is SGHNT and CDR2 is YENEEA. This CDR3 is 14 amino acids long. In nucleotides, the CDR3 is TGTGCCAGCAGCCGCCCCCGGGACCAAGAGACCCAGTACTTC. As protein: CASSRPRDQETQYF.